This is a list of T cell receptor beta chains from one sample in a study of long-term antiretroviral therapy in people with HIV. This table comes from immunoSEQ multiplex PCR, and its TCRdb copy is limited to in-frame clones, with some not included. The data hold around 23,000 clones, with approximately 81% observed a single time. The sequencing used unsorted PBMCs, collected at the start of antiretroviral therapy, before treatment. Receptor source: a woman aged 18-29 years with HIV. Both conserved end residues are trimmed from each CDR3. Each record gives: V gene, J gene, CDR3 protein.

TRBV18	TRBJ1-1	ASSPAVDTEAF
TRBV7-3	TRBJ2-1	ASSLDLGAGDVF
TRBV11-2	TRBJ2-5	ASSLGPYQETQY
TRBV4-1	TRBJ2-3	ASSQEGLAGTDTQY
TRBV5-1	TRBJ1-2	ASSPVPLRGYT
TRBV7-9	TRBJ2-7	ASSSEWASGRDSYEQY
TRBV30	TRBJ2-7	AWTPYSRGEQY
TRBV5-6	TRBJ2-7	ASSFGLAGYEQY
TRBV5-1	TRBJ2-7	ASSSADRGAYEQY
TRBV7-9	TRBJ2-7	ASSSGTDSYEQY
TRBV28	TRBJ1-5	ASSLQLGNQPQH
TRBV29-1	TRBJ2-3	SSGVRGNYADTQY
TRBV18	TRBJ2-7	ASSDRLGVDYEQY
TRBV4-3	TRBJ1-1	ASSQSGGTEAF
TRBV18	TRBJ2-7	ASSPKEGHYEQY